This T cell receptor (beta chain) was recorded in a study of post-analysis software for immune sequencing data. Study results and caveats: Four or five TRBV segments, TRBV5-6, TRBV5-1 and TRBV20-1 among them, were found more frequent in patients than controls.

This CDR3 comprises 14 residues. Germline CDR1 reads SGHTA; CDR2 reads FQGNSA. Trimming shortened V by 5 bases and J by 0 bases, and 9 bases separated the two germline ends. The library was made from cDNA and included unique molecular identifiers. TCRdb used MiXCR to reprocess the PCR reads, holding one entry per CDR3 protein. The sample has about 760,000 distinct CDR3 sequences, 25% to 30% seen once; the top ten hold around 0.56%. This clonotype was seen only a few times. Its antigen is not known. Sequencing used blood. This clonotype originated in a girl aged 10 to 17 with multiple sclerosis. The chain carries TRBV7-2 and TRBJ2-3; the D call may be TRBD1 or TRBD2 (5 bases each). This CDR3 reads CASSRGVSTDTQYF. The CDR3, as DNA: TGTGCCAGCAGCCGAGGGGTGAGCACAGATACGCAGTATTTT.